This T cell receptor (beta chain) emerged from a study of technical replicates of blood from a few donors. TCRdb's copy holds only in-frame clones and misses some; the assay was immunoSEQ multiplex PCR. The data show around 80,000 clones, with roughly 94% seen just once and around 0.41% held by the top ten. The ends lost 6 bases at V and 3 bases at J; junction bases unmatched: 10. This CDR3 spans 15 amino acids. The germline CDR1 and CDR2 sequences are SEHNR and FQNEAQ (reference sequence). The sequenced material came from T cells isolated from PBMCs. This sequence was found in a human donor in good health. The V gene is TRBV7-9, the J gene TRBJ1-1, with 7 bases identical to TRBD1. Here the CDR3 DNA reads TGTGCCAGCAGTTTAACAGACAGGGTGCACACTGAAGCTTTCTTT. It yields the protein CASSLTDRVHTEAFF.